The 9 T cell receptor beta chains below come from one sample, sequenced in a study of early T cells in non-severe SARS-CoV-2 infection. TCRdb itself ran the 5' RACE reads through MiXCR, one entry per CDR3 protein. The table has around 84,000 distinct CDR3 sequences, over 10% seen once. Sequencing was done on a sample of whole blood. All receptors derive from an adult who was a healthcare worker with PCR-confirmed SARS-CoV-2 infection or an uninfected control (not recorded which).

This clonotype has only a few counts. The J gene is TRBJ2-7, the V gene TRBV5-1; D remains unclear. The CDR3 covers 13 residues. Germline V gene data show CDR1 as SGHRS and CDR2 as YFSETQ. The germline V and J ends were trimmed by 4 bases and 5 bases, with 13 bases remaining between them. The DNA of the CDR3 is TGCGCCAGCAGCCCCCCCTATGGGAACGAGCAGTACTTC. It is translated as CASSPPYGNEQYF.

This rearrangement joins TRBV29-1 to TRBJ1-1, with a possible D match to TRBD1 (6 bases). Germline assignment: CDR1 SQVTM and CDR2 ANQGSEA. This CDR3 spans 14 amino acids. Trimming took 6 bases from V and 5 from J, leaving 19 bases between them. CDR3 loop: CSVPFGGRGTEAFF. The CDR3 bases are TGCAGCGTCCCGTTTGGAGGCAGGGGTACTGAAGCTTTCTTT.

This clonotype came up many times. The chain has TRBV11-2 and TRBJ2-2, with TRBD2 matching 8 bases. Germline loops: CDR1 SGHAT, CDR2 FQNNGV. The CDR3 loop spans 16 amino acids. V trimming: 5 bases; J trimming: 6 bases; junction bases outside the gene matches: 11. CDR3 bases: TGTGCCAGCAGCCTCAGCGGGAGTGGAGGTGCCGGGGAGCTGTTTTTT. This translates into CASSLSGSGGAGELFF.

This chain joins TRBV6-6 and TRBJ2-5; maybe TRBD1 (5 bases). Per the germline V gene, CDR1 is MNHNY and CDR2 is SVGAGI (reference sequence). Trimming took 0 bases from V and 3 from J, leaving 11 bases between them. CDR3 length: 15 amino acids. DNA of the CDR3: TGTGCCAGCAGTTACTCGACCAGGGCCGAAGAGACCCAGTACTTC. This encodes CASSYSTRAEETQYF.

This clonotype was seen many times. The chain has TRBV18 and TRBJ2-2; TRBD2 matches at 7 bases. CDR3 length equals 14 residues. V shed 3 bases and J 9 bases; nucleotides not matched to a gene: 7. Germline V CDR1 and CDR2: KGHSH, LQKENI. CDR3 bases: TGTGCCAGCTCACCTACCGCGGGAGAGAGGGAGCTGTTTTTT. This encodes CASSPTAGERELFF. The variable domain in full, completed from reference TRBV18 and TRBJ2-2, reads NAGVMQNPRHLVRRRGQEARLRCSPMKGHSHVYWYRQLPEEGLKFMVYLQKENIIDESGMPKERFSAEFPKEGPSILRIQQVVRGDSAAYFCASSPTAGERELFFGEGSRLTVL.

V gene TRBV9 combines with J gene TRBJ2-1; D unresolved. Germline V lookup: CDR1 SGDLS, CDR2 YYNGEE. V lost 3 bases, J lost 6 bases, and 13 bases lay in between. The CDR3 has 14 residues. CDR3 region: CASSAQHLGNEQFF. CDR3 nucleotide sequence: TGTGCCAGCAGCGCACAGCATCTTGGCAATGAGCAGTTCTTC.

The chain employs TRBV6-5 and TRBJ1-6; D is perhaps TRBD1 (6 bases). CDR1 is MNHEY, CDR2 SVGAGI, per germline. Trimming stripped 4 bases from V and 6 bases from J, with 13 bases between. The CDR3 length is 15 residues. CDR3 residues: CASSFSQGGNSPLHF. The DNA for the CDR3 is TGTGCCAGCAGTTTCTCCCAAGGGGGTAATTCACCCCTCCACTTT.

This clonotype was counted many times. The chain has TRBV28 and TRBJ1-6; 8 nucleotides match TRBD1. The CDR3 sequence is 15 residues long. Per the germline V gene, CDR1 is MDHEN and CDR2 is SYDVKM. V dropped 2 bases and J dropped 10; count of bases not matched to a gene: 7. In DNA, the CDR3 is TGTGCCAGCAGTTTAGTGGACAGGGATGACTCACCCCTCCACTTT. Translation: CASSLVDRDDSPLHF. The full variable domain, its missing parts supplied by reference TRBV28 and TRBJ1-6, is DVKVTQSSRYLVKRTGEKVFLECVQDMDHENMFWYRQDPGLGLRLIYFSYDVKMKEKGDIPEGYSVSREKKERFSLILESASTNQTSMYLCASSLVDRDDSPLHFGNGTRLTVT.

The chain combines TRBV10-3 with TRBJ2-7; 9 bases fit TRBD1. In germline, CDR1 is ENHRY, CDR2 SYGVKD. CDR3 length: 15 amino acids. J gave up 2 bases and V 3 bases, and 5 bases lay outside the gene matches. CDR3 sequence reads: CAISDGQGTPYEQYF. The CDR3 bases are TGTGCCATCAGTGATGGACAGGGGACTCCCTACGAGCAGTACTTC.